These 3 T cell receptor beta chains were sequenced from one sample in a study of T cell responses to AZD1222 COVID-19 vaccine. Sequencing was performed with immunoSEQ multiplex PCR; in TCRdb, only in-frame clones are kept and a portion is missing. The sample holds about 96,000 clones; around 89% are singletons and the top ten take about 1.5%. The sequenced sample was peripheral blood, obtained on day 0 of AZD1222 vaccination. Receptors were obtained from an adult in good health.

DNA for the CDR3: TGTGCCAGCAGCCTGAAAGGGGGCGCGGACTATGGCTACACCTTC. Protein sequence: CASSLKGGADYGYTF. The chain joins TRBV7-2 to TRBJ1-2; TRBD1 aligns across 7 bases. V shed 5 bases and J 3 bases; nucleotides not matched to a gene: 9. CDR1 and CDR2 from the germline V gene are SGHTA and FQGNSA. The CDR3 has 15 amino acids.

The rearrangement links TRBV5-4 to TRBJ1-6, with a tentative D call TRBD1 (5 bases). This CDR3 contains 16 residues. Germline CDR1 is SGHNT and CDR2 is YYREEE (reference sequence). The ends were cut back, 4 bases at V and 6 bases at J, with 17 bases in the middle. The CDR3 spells CASSPIGGGGNSPLHF. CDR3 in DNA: TGTGCCAGCAGCCCAATCGGGGGGGGAGGTAATTCACCCCTCCACTTT.

In DNA form, the CDR3 reads TGCGCCAGCAGCCTGGGGGGGACAGGGGTCGCAGATACGCAGTATTTT. Encoded protein: CASSLGGTGVADTQYF. This chain links TRBV5-1 with TRBJ2-3, with 10 positions matching TRBD1. Per germline, CDR1 SGHRS and CDR2 YFSETQ. The J segment lost 4 bases and the V segment lost 4 bases, leaving 9 bases of the junction unmatched. The CDR3 has 16 residues.